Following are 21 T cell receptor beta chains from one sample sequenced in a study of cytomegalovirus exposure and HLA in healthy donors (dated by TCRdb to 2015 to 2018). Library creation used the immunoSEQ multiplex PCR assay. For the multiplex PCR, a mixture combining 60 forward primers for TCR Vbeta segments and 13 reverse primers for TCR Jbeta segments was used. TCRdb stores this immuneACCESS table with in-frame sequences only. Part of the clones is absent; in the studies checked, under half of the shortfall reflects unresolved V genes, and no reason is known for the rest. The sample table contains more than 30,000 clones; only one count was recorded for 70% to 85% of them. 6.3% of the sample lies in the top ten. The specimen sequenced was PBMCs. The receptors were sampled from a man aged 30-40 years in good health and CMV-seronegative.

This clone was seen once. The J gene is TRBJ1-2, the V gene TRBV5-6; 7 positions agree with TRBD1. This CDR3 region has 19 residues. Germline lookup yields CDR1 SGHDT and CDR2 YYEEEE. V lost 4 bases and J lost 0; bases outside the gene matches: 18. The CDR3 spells CASSLDFASYRGTNYGYTF. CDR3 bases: TGTGCCAGCAGCCTAGATTTCGCCTCCTACAGGGGTACTAACTATGGCTACACCTTC. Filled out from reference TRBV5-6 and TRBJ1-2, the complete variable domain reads DAGVTQSPTHLIKTRGQQVTLRCSPKSGHDTVSWYQQALGQGPQFIFQYYEEEERQRGNFPDRFSGHQFPNYSSELNVNALLLGDSALYLCASSLDFASYRGTNYGYTFGSGTRLTVV.

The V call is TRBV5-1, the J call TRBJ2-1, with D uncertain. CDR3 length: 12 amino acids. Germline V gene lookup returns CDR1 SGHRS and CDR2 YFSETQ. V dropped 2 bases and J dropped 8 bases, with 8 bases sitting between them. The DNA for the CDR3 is TGCGCCAGCAGCTTAAAGAGTCATGAGCAGTTCTTC. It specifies CASSLKSHEQFF.

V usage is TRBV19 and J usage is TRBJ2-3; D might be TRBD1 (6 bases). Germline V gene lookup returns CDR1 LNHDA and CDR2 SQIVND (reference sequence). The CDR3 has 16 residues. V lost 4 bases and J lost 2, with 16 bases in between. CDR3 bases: TGTGCCAGTAGTAGGGAAGGACAGTTAACCACAGATACGCAGTATTTT. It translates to CASSREGQLTTDTQYF.

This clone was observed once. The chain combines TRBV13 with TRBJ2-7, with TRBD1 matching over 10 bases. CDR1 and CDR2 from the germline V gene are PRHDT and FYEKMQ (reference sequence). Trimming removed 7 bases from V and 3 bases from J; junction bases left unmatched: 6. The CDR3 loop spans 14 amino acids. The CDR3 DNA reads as TGTGCCAGCACCAAAGGACAGGGGGTCTACGAGCAGTACTTC. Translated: CASTKGQGVYEQYF.

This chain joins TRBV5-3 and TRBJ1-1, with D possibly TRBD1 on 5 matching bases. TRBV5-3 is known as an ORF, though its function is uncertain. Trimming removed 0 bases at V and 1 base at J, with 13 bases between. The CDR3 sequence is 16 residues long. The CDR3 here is CARSLEFMDKNTEAFF. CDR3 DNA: TGTGCCAGAAGCTTGGAGTTCATGGACAAGAACACTGAAGCTTTCTTT.

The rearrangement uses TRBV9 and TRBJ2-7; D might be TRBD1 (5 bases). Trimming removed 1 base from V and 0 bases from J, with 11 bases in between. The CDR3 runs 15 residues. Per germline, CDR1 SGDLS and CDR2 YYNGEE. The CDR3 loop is CASSVLDTSSYEQYF. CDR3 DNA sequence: TGTGCCAGCAGCGTACTGGACACAAGCTCCTACGAGCAGTACTTC.

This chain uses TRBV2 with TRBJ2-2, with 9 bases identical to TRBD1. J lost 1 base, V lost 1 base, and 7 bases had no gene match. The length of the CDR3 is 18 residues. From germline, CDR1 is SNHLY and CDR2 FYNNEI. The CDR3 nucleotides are TGTGCCAGCAGTGAAGAGGGGCCGGGACAGGGGAACACCGGGGAGCTGTTTTTT. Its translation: CASSEEGPGQGNTGELFF.

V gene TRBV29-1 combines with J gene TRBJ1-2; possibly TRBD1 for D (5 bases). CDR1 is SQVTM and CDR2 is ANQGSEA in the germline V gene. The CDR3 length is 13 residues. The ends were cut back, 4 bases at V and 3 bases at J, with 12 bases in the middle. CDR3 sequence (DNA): TGCAGCGTTGCTAGGGGAGGGGACTATGGCTACACCTTC. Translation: CSVARGGDYGYTF.

The CDR3, as DNA: TGTGCCACCCGACCCGGGAGTAATTCACCCCTCCACTTT. Amino acids: CATRPGSNSPLHF. The chain has TRBV6-5 and TRBJ1-6; no clear D. The ends were cut back, 10 bases at V and 6 bases at J, with 13 bases in the middle. Germline-derived CDR1 and CDR2 are MNHEY and SVGAGI. This CDR3 has 13 residues.

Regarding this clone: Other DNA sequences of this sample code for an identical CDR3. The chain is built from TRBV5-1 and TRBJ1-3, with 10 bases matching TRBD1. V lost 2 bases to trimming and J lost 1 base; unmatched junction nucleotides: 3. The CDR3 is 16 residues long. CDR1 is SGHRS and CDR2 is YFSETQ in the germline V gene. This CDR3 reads CASSFAGQGSGNTIYF. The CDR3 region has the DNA TGCGCCAGCAGCTTTGCGGGACAGGGGTCTGGAAACACCATATATTTT.

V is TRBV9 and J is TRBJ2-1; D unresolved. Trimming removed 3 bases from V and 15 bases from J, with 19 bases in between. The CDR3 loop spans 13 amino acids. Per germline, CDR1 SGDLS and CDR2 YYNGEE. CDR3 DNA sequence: TGTGCCAGCAGCGCGACCCCTTGGGCTGTTGCGTTCTTC. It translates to CASSATPWAVAFF.

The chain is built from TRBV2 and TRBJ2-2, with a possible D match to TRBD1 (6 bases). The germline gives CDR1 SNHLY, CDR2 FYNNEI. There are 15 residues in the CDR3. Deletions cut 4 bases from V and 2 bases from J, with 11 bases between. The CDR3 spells CASSAQGSNTGELFF. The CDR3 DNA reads TGTGCCAGCAGTGCGCAGGGGTCCAACACCGGGGAGCTGTTTTTT.

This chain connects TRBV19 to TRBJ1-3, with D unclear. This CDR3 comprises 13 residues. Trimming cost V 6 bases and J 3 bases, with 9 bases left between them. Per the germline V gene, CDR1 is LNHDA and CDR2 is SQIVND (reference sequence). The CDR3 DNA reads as TGTGCCAGTAGCGACACGATTGGAAACACCATATATTTT. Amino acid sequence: CASSDTIGNTIYF.

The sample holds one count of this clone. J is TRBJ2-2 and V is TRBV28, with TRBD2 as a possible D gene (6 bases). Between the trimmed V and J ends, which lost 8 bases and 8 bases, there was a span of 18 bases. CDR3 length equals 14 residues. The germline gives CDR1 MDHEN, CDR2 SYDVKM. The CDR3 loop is CASSFSGGGGELFF. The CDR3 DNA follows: TGTGCCAGCTCTTTTAGCGGTGGGGGTGGGGAGCTGTTTTTT.

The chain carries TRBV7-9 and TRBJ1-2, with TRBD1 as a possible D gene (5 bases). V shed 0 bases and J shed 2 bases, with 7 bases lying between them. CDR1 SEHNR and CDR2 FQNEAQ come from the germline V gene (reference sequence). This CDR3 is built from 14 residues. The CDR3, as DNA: TGTGCCAGCAGCTTAGCGGGGGGAAACTATGGCTACACCTTC. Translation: CASSLAGGNYGYTF.

As DNA, the CDR3 is TGCAGCGCGCACGGTGGGACATCGAACACCGGGGAGCTGTTTTTT. It is translated as CSAHGGTSNTGELFF. The chain uses TRBV29-1 and TRBJ2-2, with D maybe TRBD1 (6 bases). The germline gives CDR1 SQVTM, CDR2 ANQGSEA. The CDR3 runs 15 residues. V was cut by 7 bases and J by 0 bases, with 15 bases left in between.

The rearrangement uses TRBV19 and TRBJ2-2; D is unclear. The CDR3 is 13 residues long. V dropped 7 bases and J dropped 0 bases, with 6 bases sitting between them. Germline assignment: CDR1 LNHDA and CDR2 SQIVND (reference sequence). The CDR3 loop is CASKTPNTGELFF. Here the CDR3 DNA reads TGTGCCAGTAAAACACCGAACACCGGGGAGCTGTTTTTT.

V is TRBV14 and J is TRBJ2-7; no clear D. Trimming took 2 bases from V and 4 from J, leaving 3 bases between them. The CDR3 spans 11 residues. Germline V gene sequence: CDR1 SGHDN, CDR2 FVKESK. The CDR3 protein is CASSQTYEQYF. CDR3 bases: TGTGCCAGCAGCCAAACATACGAGCAGTACTTC.

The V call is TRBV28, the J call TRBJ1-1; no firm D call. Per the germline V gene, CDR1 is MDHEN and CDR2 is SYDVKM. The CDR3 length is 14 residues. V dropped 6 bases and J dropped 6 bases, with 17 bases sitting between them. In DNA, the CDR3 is TGTGCCAGCAGCCGGGGTACCCGAGTGGCTGAAGCTTTCTTT. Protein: CASSRGTRVAEAFF. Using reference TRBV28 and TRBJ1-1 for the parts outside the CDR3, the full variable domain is DVKVTQSSRYLVKRTGEKVFLECVQDMDHENMFWYRQDPGLGLRLIYFSYDVKMKEKGDIPEGYSVSREKKERFSLILESASTNQTSMYLCASSRGTRVAEAFFGQGTRLTVV.

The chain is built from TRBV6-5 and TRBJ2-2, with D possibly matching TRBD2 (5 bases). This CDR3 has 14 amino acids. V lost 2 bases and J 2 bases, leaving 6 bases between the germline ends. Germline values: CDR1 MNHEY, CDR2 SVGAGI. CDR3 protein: CASSYGGNTGELFF. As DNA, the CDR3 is TGTGCCAGCAGTTACGGAGGCAACACCGGGGAGCTGTTTTTT.

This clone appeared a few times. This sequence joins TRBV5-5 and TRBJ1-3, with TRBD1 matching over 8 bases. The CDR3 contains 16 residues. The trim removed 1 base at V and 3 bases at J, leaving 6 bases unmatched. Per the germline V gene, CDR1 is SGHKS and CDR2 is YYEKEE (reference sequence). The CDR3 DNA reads TGTGCCAGCAGCTTGTGGGCAGGGGGCAATGGAAACACCATATATTTT. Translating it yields CASSLWAGGNGNTIYF.